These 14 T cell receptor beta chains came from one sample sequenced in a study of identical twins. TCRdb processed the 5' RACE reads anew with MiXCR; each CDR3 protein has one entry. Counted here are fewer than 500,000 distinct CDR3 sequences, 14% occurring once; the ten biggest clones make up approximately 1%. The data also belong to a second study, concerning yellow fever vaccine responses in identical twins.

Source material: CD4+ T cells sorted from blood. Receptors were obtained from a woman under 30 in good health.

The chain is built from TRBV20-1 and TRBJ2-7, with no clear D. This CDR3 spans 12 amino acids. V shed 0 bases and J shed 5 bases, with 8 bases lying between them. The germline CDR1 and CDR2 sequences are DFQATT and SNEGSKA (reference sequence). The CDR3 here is CSARDPVDEQYF. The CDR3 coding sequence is TGCAGTGCTAGAGATCCAGTCGACGAGCAGTACTTC.

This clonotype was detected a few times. In nucleotides, the CDR3 is TGCAGTGCGAGACAGGACATGAACACTGAAGCTTTCTTT. Encoded protein: CSARQDMNTEAFF. The chain has TRBV20-1 and TRBJ1-1, with TRBD1 as a possible D gene (6 bases). Trimming removed 6 bases from V and 0 bases from J, with 11 bases in between. The germline CDR1 and CDR2 sequences are DFQATT and SNEGSKA (reference sequence). The CDR3 runs to 13 residues.

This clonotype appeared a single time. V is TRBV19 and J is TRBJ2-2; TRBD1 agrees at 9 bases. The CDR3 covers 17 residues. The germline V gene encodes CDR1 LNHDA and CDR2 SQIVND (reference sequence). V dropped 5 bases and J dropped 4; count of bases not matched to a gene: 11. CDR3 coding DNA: TGTGCCAGTAGTCTACAGAAACCGGGACAGGGCACCGGGGAGCTGTTTTTT. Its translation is CASSLQKPGQGTGELFF.

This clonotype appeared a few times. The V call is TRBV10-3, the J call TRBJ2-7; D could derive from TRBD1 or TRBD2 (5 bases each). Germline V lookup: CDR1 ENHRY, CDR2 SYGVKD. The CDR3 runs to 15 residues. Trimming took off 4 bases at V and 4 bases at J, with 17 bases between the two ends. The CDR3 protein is CAISGGSSTDYEQYF. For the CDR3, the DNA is TGTGCCATCAGTGGGGGGTCCTCGACGGATTACGAGCAGTACTTC.

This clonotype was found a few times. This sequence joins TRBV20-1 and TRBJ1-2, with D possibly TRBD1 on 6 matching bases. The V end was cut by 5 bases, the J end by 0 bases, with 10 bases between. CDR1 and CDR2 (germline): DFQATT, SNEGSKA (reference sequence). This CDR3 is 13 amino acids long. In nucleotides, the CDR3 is TGCAGTGCTTGGACAGCACCTAACTATGGCTACACCTTC. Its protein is CSAWTAPNYGYTF.

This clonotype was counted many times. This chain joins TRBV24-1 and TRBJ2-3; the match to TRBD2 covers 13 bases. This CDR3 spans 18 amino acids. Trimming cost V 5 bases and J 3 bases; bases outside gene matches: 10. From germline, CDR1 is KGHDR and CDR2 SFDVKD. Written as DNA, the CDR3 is TGTGCCACCAGTGGCCCCGGCCGGACTAGCGGGAGAACAGATACGCAGTATTTT. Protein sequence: CATSGPGRTSGRTDTQYF.

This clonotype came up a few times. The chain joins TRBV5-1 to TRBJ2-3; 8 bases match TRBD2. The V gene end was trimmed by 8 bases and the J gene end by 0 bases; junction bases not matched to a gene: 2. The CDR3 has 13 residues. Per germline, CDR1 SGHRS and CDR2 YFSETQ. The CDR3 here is CASASGSTDTQYF. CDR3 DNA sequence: TGCGCCAGTGCTAGCGGGAGCACAGATACGCAGTATTTT.

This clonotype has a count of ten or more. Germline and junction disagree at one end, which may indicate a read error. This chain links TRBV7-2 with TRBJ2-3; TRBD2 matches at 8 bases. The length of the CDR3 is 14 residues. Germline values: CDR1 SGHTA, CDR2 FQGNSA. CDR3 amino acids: CASSLGLAGDTQYF. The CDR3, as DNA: TGTGCCAGCAGTTTAGGACTAGCAGGAGATACGCAGTATTTT.

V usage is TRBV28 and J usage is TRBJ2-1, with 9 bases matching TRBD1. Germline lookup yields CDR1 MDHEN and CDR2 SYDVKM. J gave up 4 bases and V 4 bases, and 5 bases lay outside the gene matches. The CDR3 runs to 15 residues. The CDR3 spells CASSSSGTGYNEQFF. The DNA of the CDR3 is TGTGCCAGCAGTTCGTCCGGGACAGGGTACAATGAGCAGTTCTTC.

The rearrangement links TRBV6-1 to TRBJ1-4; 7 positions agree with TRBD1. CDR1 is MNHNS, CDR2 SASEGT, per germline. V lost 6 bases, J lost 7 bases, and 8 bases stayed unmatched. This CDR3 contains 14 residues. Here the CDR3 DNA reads TGTGCCAGCAGGCCCGACAGGGAGGGTGAAAAACTGTTTTTT. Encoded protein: CASRPDREGEKLFF.

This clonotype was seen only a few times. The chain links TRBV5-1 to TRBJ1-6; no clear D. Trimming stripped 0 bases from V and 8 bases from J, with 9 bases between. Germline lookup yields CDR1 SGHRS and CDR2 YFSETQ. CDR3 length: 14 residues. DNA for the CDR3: TGCGCCAGCAGCTTGGCTCGCAGTGATTCACCCCTCCACTTT. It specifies CASSLARSDSPLHF.

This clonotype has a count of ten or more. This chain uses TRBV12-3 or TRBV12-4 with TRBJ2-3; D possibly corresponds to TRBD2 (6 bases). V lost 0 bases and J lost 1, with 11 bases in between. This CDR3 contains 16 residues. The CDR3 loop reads CASSLASLARTDTQYF. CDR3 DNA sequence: TGTGCCAGCAGTTTAGCTTCTCTAGCGCGCACAGATACGCAGTATTTT.

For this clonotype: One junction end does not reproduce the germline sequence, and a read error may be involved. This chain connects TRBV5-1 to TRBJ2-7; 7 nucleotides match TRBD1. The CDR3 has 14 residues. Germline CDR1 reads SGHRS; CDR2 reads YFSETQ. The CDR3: CASNKGQISYEQYF. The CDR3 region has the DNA TGTGCCAGCAACAAGGGACAGATCTCCTACGAGCAGTACTTC.

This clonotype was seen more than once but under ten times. The CDR3 DNA follows: TGCGCCAGCAGCTCCCTCAGTGGGCTTGAGCAGTTCTTC. It is translated as CASSSLSGLEQFF. V usage is TRBV5-1 and J usage is TRBJ2-1; D gene unclear. The germline gives CDR1 SGHRS, CDR2 YFSETQ. Trimming stripped 3 bases from V and 9 bases from J, with 13 bases between. This CDR3 contains 13 residues.